This TCR beta chain was sequenced in a study of T cells in Graves' hyperthyroidism and ophthalmopathy. Turning to the study itself: The authors collected peripheral blood at initial diagnosis, before any treatment. Study-level results: Blood held most thyroid clonotypes expanded above 0.001 frequency.

The CDR3 length is 17 residues. Trimming removed 3 bases from V and 4 bases from J; junction bases left unmatched: 12. Germline values: CDR1 LNHDA, CDR2 SQIVND (reference sequence). Recently diagnosed hyperthyroidism of less than 2 months' duration affected patients aged 18 to 65. The authors took PBMCs from 7.5 to 10 ml fresh peripheral blood. Regarding this clonotype: Its antigen remains unidentified.

There were TCR beta CDR3 regions amplified from RNA transcripts. Primed by the HTBI set, a first-round RT-PCR was run on the TCR CDR3. TCRdb reprocessed the multiplex PCR reads with MiXCR, giving one entry per CDR3 protein. The sample includes roughly 420,000 distinct CDR3 sequences, approximately 14% of them seen just once. This chain joins TRBV19 and TRBJ2-1, with 7 bases identical to TRBD2. The receptor was isolated from a woman younger than 35 with Graves' hyperthyroidism. Sequencing used blood. CDR3 residues: CASSILVAGAAYNEQFF. The CDR3 nucleotides read TGTGCCAGTAGTATTTTGGTTGCGGGAGCCGCTTACAATGAGCAGTTCTTC.